These 11 T cell receptor beta chains were sequenced from one sample in a study of cytomegalovirus exposure and HLA in healthy donors. Primers: 60 Vbeta forward and 13 Jbeta reverse. TCRdb keeps only in-frame clones here, not all; method: immunoSEQ multiplex PCR. The table includes some 150,000 clones, roughly a tenth detected once. The sequenced sample consisted of PBMCs. The receptors shown here come from a male donor in good health and CMV-seronegative.

V and J are TRBV12-5 and TRBJ1-1, with no clear D. Germline V lookup: CDR1 LGHNT, CDR2 FRNRAP. The germline V and J ends were trimmed by 7 bases and 2 bases, with 11 bases remaining between them. This CDR3 is 13 amino acids long. The CDR3 DNA reads as TGTGCTAGTGCCACAGACGCAAACACTGAAGCTTTCTTT. Translation gives CASATDANTEAFF.

The rearrangement uses TRBV7-8 and TRBJ2-2, with a tentative D call TRBD1 (6 bases). Trimming took off 7 bases at V and 2 bases at J, with 14 bases between the two ends. CDR3 length: 15 amino acids. The germline gives CDR1 SGHVS, CDR2 FQNEAQ. CDR3 region: CASTMGALNTGELFF. The CDR3 nucleotides are TGTGCCAGCACTATGGGGGCCTTAAACACCGGGGAGCTGTTTTTT.

The table lists this clone with a few counts. The chain couples TRBV7-2 to TRBJ1-1; 8 bases agree with TRBD1. In germline, CDR1 is SGHTA, CDR2 FQGNSA. The CDR3 has 14 amino acids. V lost 3 bases and J lost 1; bases outside the gene matches: 1. The CDR3 bases are TGTGCCAGCAGCTTGGGACAGGCGAACACTGAAGCTTTCTTT. As protein: CASSLGQANTEAFF.

The CDR3 loop is CSVEGQGHTGELFF. As DNA, the CDR3 is TGCAGCGTTGAGGGACAGGGGCACACCGGGGAGCTGTTTTTT. The chain uses TRBV29-1 and TRBJ2-2, with 10 bases fitting TRBD1. Per the germline V gene, CDR1 is SQVTM and CDR2 is ANQGSEA. V dropped 3 bases and J dropped 3; count of bases not matched to a gene: 1. This CDR3 has 14 amino acids.

The chain is built from TRBV28 and TRBJ2-6, with 7 bases lining up with TRBD1. The germline V gene encodes CDR1 MDHEN and CDR2 SYDVKM. CDR3 length equals 17 residues. Trimming at V came to 6 bases and at J to 0 bases, leaving 8 bases not matched to a gene. The CDR3 sequence is CASSLNRQGSGANVLTF. CDR3 nucleotides: TGTGCCAGCAGCCTCAACCGACAGGGCTCTGGGGCCAACGTCCTGACTTTC.

The genes are TRBV16 and TRBJ1-1; D gene ambiguous. The CDR3 loop spans 14 amino acids. The germline V gene encodes CDR1 KGHSY and CDR2 FQNENV. Trimming stripped 2 bases from V and 3 bases from J, with 10 bases between. The CDR3 loop reads CASSQAGSYTEAFF. CDR3 nucleotides: TGTGCCAGCAGCCAAGCCGGGTCCTACACTGAAGCTTTCTTT. The variable domain in full, completed from reference TRBV16 and TRBJ1-1, reads GEEVAQTPKHLVRGEGQKAKLYCAPIKGHSYVFWYQQVLKNEFKFLISFQNENVFDETGMPKERFSAKCLPNSPCSLEIQATKLEDSAVYFCASSQAGSYTEAFFGQGTRLTVV.

The table lists this clone with a few counts. The chain is built from TRBV27 and TRBJ2-3, with 11 nucleotides matching TRBD2. CDR1 and CDR2 (germline): MNHEY, SMNVEV (reference sequence). The CDR3 runs to 14 residues. V shed 5 bases and J 5 bases; nucleotides not matched to a gene: 3. The CDR3 DNA is TGTGCCAGCAGTCCGGGACTAGCGGTAGATACGCAGTATTTT. Encoded protein: CASSPGLAVDTQYF.

The chain employs TRBV5-1 and TRBJ1-5; 10 nucleotides align to TRBD1. The V gene's germline CDR1 is SGHRS and CDR2 YFSETQ. V lost 3 bases and J lost 5; bases outside the gene matches: 2. The CDR3 has 14 amino acids. The CDR3 sequence: CASSYGQGDQPQHF. CDR3 in DNA: TGCGCCAGCAGCTACGGACAGGGGGATCAGCCCCAGCATTTT.

This clone was counted a few times. The chain carries TRBV7-6 and TRBJ2-1, with D tentatively TRBD2 (5 bases). V was trimmed by 5 bases and J by 4 bases, leaving 24 bases between them. CDR3 length: 18 residues. The germline gives CDR1 SGHVS, CDR2 FNYEAQ. The CDR3 here is CASSLMRQPPGGYNEQFF. In DNA form, the CDR3 reads TGTGCCAGCAGCCTCATGAGGCAGCCACCTGGAGGTTACAATGAGCAGTTCTTC.

V gene TRBV7-9 combines with J gene TRBJ2-7; 7 nucleotides align to TRBD1. The V and J ends lost 5 bases and 4 bases, in that order; junction bases with no gene match: 8. In germline, CDR1 is SEHNR, CDR2 FQNEAQ (reference sequence). The CDR3 loop spans 14 amino acids. This CDR3 is CASSLSGQPYEQYF. CDR3 sequence (DNA): TGTGCCAGCAGCCTATCGGGACAGCCTTACGAGCAGTACTTC.

This clone was seen only a few times. The rearrangement joins TRBV28 to TRBJ1-3; TRBD1 agrees at 9 bases. This CDR3 has 16 residues. Germline-derived CDR1 and CDR2 are MDHEN and SYDVKM. V trimming: 4 bases; J trimming: 4 bases; junction bases outside the gene matches: 8. The CDR3 coding sequence is TGTGCCAGCAGTTCACCGGGACAGGGTGAAGGAAACACCATATATTTT. This translates into CASSSPGQGEGNTIYF.